This T cell receptor beta chain was sequenced during a study of PD-L1 blockade in urothelial cancer. The table lists this clone with a few counts. The data were produced by immunoSEQ multiplex PCR, yet TCRdb's version contains in-frame clones alone and is incomplete. The profile shows almost 90,000 clones, about four fifths of them singletons. Specified time point: pretreatment peripheral blood. This CDR3 has 12 residues. Germline CDR1 and CDR2: SQVTM and ANQGSEA. With V trimmed by 7 bases and J by 1 base, 3 bases remained unmatched. The source material was PBMCs, sampled around atezolizumab (anti-PD-L1) treatment. The TCR was taken from a man in his 60s with urothelial cancer. The chain carries TRBV29-1 and TRBJ1-1; 7 nucleotides line up with TRBD1. The CDR3 reads CSGRQGNTEAFF. DNA for the CDR3: TGCAGCGGAAGACAGGGGAACACTGAAGCTTTCTTT.